Included here is one T cell receptor beta chain sequence, with context. No cognate antigen has been identified for it. One base away there is no much larger clone; base qualities are not given. The germline V gene provides CDR1 SGHTA and CDR2 FQGTGA. The CDR3, cysteine through phenylalanine, is 19 amino acids long. Only the CDR3 region is kept as DNA, spanning 57 bases read in frame from base 1. V and J are trimmed by 3 bases and 2 bases, and the gene matches miss 15 bases of the junction. These data come from a study of blood T cell repertoires in COVID-19 (dated by TCRdb to 2020 to 2021). Background for the entire study: Samples from collaborators originated in the United States, Italy and Spain and spanned both the acute and convalescent phases of COVID-19. The material from the prospective study consisted of cDNA or gDNA derived from T cells, B-cell-depleted T cells, or PBMCs. Deeply sampled blood TCRbeta repertoires from subjects exposed to, actively infected with, or recovered from COVID-19 were included in the dataset. The repertoires were made available in a free public database intended to serve as a resource for research on the immune response to SARS-CoV-2. Samples came from the ongoing ImmuneRACE study (first 160 participants) plus 1,254 subjects from 6 global collaborators. Sample metadata almost always included a de-identified subject ID, COVID-19 status, age in years and sex. HLA class I and class II types, where available, came from metadata supplied by the sample provider rather than from assay-based typing. General findings and caveats noted by the study authors: Clinical and demographic metadata were provided uncurated, with the amount varying by source and participant.

TCRbeta CDR3 regions were amplified from genomic DNA using the immunoSEQ Assay, a bias-controlled multiplex PCR. As for the original processing: Within the assay, amplification of reference gene primers was used to estimate how many nucleated cells each sample contained. To quantify the absolute abundance of each unique TCRbeta CDR3 rearrangement, sequence reads were collapsed and filtered. For each sample, productive Simpson clonality was calculated as the square root of Simpson's diversity index across productive rearrangements. This is the immuneACCESS table as TCRdb keeps it, with only in-frame sequences that have V and J called. A part of the clones is gone; compared with another copy, unresolved V genes explain less than half, and the rest is unexplained. That table furnishes V, J and clone size, whereas the DNA furnished D and trimming. This sample comprises about 250,000 clones, 85% to 90% of them detected only once. More than 0.95% of the sample lies in the top ten.

Another Seattle source contributed samples from volunteer blood donors who had recovered from COVID-19. The collaborating institutions used their own protocols to collect whole blood in K2EDTA tubes. For TCRbeta analysis, collaborator samples were shipped as frozen whole blood, as isolated PBMCs, or as DNA extracted from either sample type. The receptor's source is a middle-aged woman who had recovered from COVID-19. The sequencing sample was made of peripheral blood. The receptor chain draws on TRBV7-3 and TRBJ1-3, and TRBD1 matches 8 of the central bases. The CDR3 is CASSLGPTGAAWPGNTIYF. DNA sequence: TGTGCCAGCAGCTTGGGCCCGACAGGGGCCGCTTGGCCTGGAAACACCATATATTTT.